The rows below give T cell receptor beta chains drawn from one sample of a study of control samples from healthy donors and cancer patients. Libraries were prepared by immunoSEQ multiplex PCR; TCRdb keeps only in-frame clonotypes and omits some of them. The data show tens of thousands of clones, with 80% to 95% seen just once and roughly 1.3% held by the top ten. Sequenced material: PBMCs. These TCRs come from a woman aged 40-49 years with lung cancer. The CDR3 runs from the conserved cysteine through the conserved F or W. The order of the fields is D gene, J gene, CDR3 length, clone size, V gene, CDR3 DNA, CDR3 protein. A D gene is named only where the DNA matches it firmly. Clone size is stated in some rows and not others, as once, few, many or a class when expanded.

. TRBJ2-5 15 . TRBV6-5 TGTGCCAGCATCCCCTCAATAGGCCAGGAAGAGACCCAGTACTTC CASIPSIGQEETQYF
. TRBJ2-2 14 once TRBV29-1 TGCAGCGTCACCCTGGATAGGAACACCGGGGAGCTGTTTTTT CSVTLDRNTGELFF
. TRBJ1-3 14 . TRBV7-9 TGTGCCAGCAGCCGTGGGTCACCCGGAAACACCATATATTTT CASSRGSPGNTIYF
. TRBJ1-2 11 . TRBV20-1 TGCAGTGCTATGAGGGTGGATGGCTACACCTTC CSAMRVDGYTF
. TRBJ1-1 13 once TRBV25-1 TGTGCCAGCAGTCAGGGAGGGAGAACTGAAGCTTTCTTT CASSQGGRTEAFF
TRBD1 TRBJ1-5 15 . TRBV19 TGTGCCAGTAGCCCCTCCGGGACAGGCAATCAGCCCCAGCATTTT CASSPSGTGNQPQHF
. TRBJ2-7 12 once TRBV6-6 TGTGCCAGCAGTCCGCCCCGGACAGAGCAGTACTTC CASSPPRTEQYF
TRBD1 TRBJ1-1 17 . TRBV19 TGTGCCAGTAGTGGAAGGGACAGGGGGCCGGGTGGGACTGAAGCTTTCTTT CASSGRDRGPGGTEAFF
. TRBJ2-1 13 . TRBV10-3 TGTGCCATCAGTGAGGTGCGTTACAATGAGCAGTTCTTC CAISEVRYNEQFF
. TRBJ1-3 14 . TRBV2 TGTGCCAGCAGTGAATTGGAATCTGGAAACACCATATATTTT CASSELESGNTIYF
. TRBJ2-5 14 . TRBV7-2 TGTGCCAGCAGCTTAGCGGCAGGGGCAGAGACCCAGTACTTC CASSLAAGAETQYF
. TRBJ1-3 15 . TRBV14 TGTGCCAGCAGTCAGGGATATAACTCTGGAAACACCATATATTTT CASSQGYNSGNTIYF
. TRBJ1-1 12 . TRBV6-5 TGTGCCGCCCAAGGGAGGGCCACTGAAGCTTTCTTT CAAQGRATEAFF
. TRBJ2-3 11 once TRBV6-5 TGTGCCAGCTCCTCCCCAGATACGCAGTATTTT CASSSPDTQYF
. TRBJ1-1 16 once TRBV7-9 TGTGCCAGCAGCCGTGGCGACGGGAGCATGAACACTGAAGCCTTCTTT CASSRGDGSMNTEAFF
. TRBJ1-5 12 . TRBV2 TGTGCCACCACGGGTGTTAATCAGCCCCAGCATTTT CATTGVNQPQHF
TRBD1 TRBJ1-4 17 . TRBV5-1 TGCGCCAGCAGCTTGGGGGACAGGGGTTCAGAGGATGAAAAACTGTTTTTT CASSLGDRGSEDEKLFF
. TRBJ1-1 13 . TRBV7-3 TGTGCCAGCAGCATTGACAGGAACACTGAAGCTTTCTTT CASSIDRNTEAFF
TRBD2 TRBJ2-3 17 few TRBV5-1 TGCGCCAGCAGCTTCACGGGCGGGGGGACTAGCACAGATACGCAGTATTTT CASSFTGGGTSTDTQYF
. TRBJ1-2 14 . TRBV18 TGTGCCAGCTCACCACCCTGGGACAACTATGGCTACACCTTC CASSPPWDNYGYTF
. TRBJ1-2 12 . TRBV5-4 TGTGCCAGCACCCGGACCGTTGGCGGCTACACCTTC CASTRTVGGYTF
. TRBJ1-1 14 . TRBV5-5 TGTGCCAGCAGCCCTGACACCTGGAACACTGAAGCTTTCTTT CASSPDTWNTEAFF
. TRBJ1-5 12 . TRBV7-9 TGTGCCAGCAGCTACGATTCAGGGCCCCAGCATTTT CASSYDSGPQHF
. TRBJ1-3 18 . TRBV6-2/TRBV6-3 TGTGCCAGCAGTTCCCCTCCGGGAGGAACCTCTTCTGGAAACATCATATATTTT CASSSPPGGTSSGNIIYF
. TRBJ2-7 12 . TRBV3-1/TRBV3-2 TGTGCCAGCAGCCGCGGAACCTACGAGCAGTACTTC CASSRGTYEQYF
TRBD1 TRBJ2-5 13 . TRBV30 TGTGCCTGGAGTGGACAGGGGCGGGAGACCCAGTACTTC CAWSGQGRETQYF
. TRBJ1-6 16 . TRBV15 TGTGCCACCAGCAGAGGGCCGGCAGGGCTCAATTCACCCCTCCACTTT CATSRGPAGLNSPLHF
TRBD1 TRBJ2-3 17 . TRBV10-3 TGTGCCATCAGTGAACCCGGGACAGGCCCTAGCACAGATACGCAGTATTTT CAISEPGTGPSTDTQYF
. TRBJ2-5 13 . TRBV6-6 TGTGCCAGCAAGTTTGTAAGCGAAGAGACCCAGTACTTC CASKFVSEETQYF
. TRBJ1-3 14 . TRBV19 TGTGCCAGTACCTCGACATACTCTGGAAACACCATATATTTT CASTSTYSGNTIYF
. TRBJ2-3 14 . TRBV5-5 TGTGCCAGCAGCTCCAGTCGATTCACAGATACGCAGTATTTT CASSSSRFTDTQYF
. TRBJ1-1 13 . TRBV7-9 TGTGCCAGCAGCCAACCGATGAACACTGAAGCTTTCTTT CASSQPMNTEAFF
TRBD1 TRBJ1-4 14 . TRBV19 TGTGCCACATCTAGGGGAGGGGGCGGCGAAAAACTGTTTTTT CATSRGGGGEKLFF
TRBD1 TRBJ1-3 15 once TRBV4-1 TGCGCCAGCAGCCAGACAGGGCACTCTGGAAACACCATATATTTT CASSQTGHSGNTIYF
TRBD2 TRBJ2-1 16 . TRBV19 TGTGCCAGTAGTATCCGAGGTGGCGGGGGCTACAATGAGCAGTTCTTC CASSIRGGGGYNEQFF
. TRBJ2-3 15 . TRBV6-1 TGTGCCAGCAGTGAATTAAGGCCCGGCACAGATACGCAGTATTTT CASSELRPGTDTQYF
. TRBJ1-1 15 . TRBV6-4 TGTGCCAGCAGTGCCGAATTGGGGGTGCACACTGAAGCTTTCTTT CASSAELGVHTEAFF
TRBD2 TRBJ2-5 17 . TRBV5-4 TGTGCCAGCAGCTCCGGACTAGCGCTTTGGAGAGGAGAGACCCAGTACTTC CASSSGLALWRGETQYF
. TRBJ2-7 15 . TRBV3-1/TRBV3-2 TGTGCCAGCAGCCAGGCGTCAGGGGCACCCTACGAGCAGTACTTC CASSQASGAPYEQYF
TRBD2 TRBJ2-2 16 . TRBV27 TGTGCCAGCAGTTTTACTTGGGGGGGGGACACCGGGGAGCTGTTTTTT CASSFTWGGDTGELFF